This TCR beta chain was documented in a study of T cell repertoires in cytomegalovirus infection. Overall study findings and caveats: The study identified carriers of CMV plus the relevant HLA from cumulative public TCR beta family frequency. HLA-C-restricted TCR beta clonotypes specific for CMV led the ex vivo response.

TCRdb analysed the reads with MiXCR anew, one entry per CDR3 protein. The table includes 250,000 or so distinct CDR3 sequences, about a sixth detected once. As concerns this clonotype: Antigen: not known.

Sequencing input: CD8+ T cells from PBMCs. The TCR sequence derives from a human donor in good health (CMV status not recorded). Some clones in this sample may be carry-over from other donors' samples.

The DNA for the CDR3 is TGTGCCAGCAGTTCCCGGGACAGCCTCAATCAGCCCCAGCATTTT. Its protein product is CASSSRDSLNQPQHF. The chain joins TRBV28 to TRBJ1-5, with 7 positions matching TRBD1. The CDR3 has 15 amino acids. Trimming cost V 4 bases and J 3 bases; bases outside gene matches: 6. Germline V gene data show CDR1 as MDHEN and CDR2 as SYDVKM. Supplemented by reference TRBV28 and TRBJ1-5, the full variable domain reads DVKVTQSSRYLVKRTGEKVFLECVQDMDHENMFWYRQDPGLGLRLIYFSYDVKMKEKGDIPEGYSVSREKKERFSLILESASTNQTSMYLCASSSRDSLNQPQHFGDGTRLSIL.